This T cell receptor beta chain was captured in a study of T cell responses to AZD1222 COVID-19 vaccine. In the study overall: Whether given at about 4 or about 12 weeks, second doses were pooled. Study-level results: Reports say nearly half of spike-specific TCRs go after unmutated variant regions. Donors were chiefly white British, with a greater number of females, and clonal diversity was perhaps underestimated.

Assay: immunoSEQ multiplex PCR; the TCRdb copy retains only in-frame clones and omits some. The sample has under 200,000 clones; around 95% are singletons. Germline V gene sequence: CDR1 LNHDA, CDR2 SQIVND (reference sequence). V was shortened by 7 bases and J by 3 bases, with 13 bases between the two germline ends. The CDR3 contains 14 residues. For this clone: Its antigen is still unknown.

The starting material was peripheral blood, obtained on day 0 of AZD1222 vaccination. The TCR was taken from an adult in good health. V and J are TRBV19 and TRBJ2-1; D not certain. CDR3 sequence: CASTTHNRYNEQFF. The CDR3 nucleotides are TGTGCCAGTACGACTCACAACCGCTACAATGAGCAGTTCTTC.